This T cell receptor (beta chain) was identified during a study of blood T cells in healthy people across ages. Isolating PBMCs gave at least 6 million of these cells per sample. It was with a sample-barcoded 5' primer and a J-beta primer mix that a second PCR of roughly 6 to 11 cycles was run. TCRdb re-analysed the 5' RACE reads in MiXCR, keeping a single row per CDR3 protein. The table shows about 290,000 distinct CDR3 sequences, with less than 30% occurring only once. The V gene lost 4 bases and the J gene lost 7 bases, with 31 bases spanning the gap. Germline loops: CDR1 MDHEN, CDR2 SYDVKM. CDR3 length: 19 amino acids. General study points: Compared with aged donors, long-lived donors showed fewer expanded clones, suggesting selection.

Worth noting for this clonotype: Its target is unknown.

Input material: blood. The chain recombines TRBV28 with TRBJ1-2; a weak D match, TRBD1 (5 bases). The TCR comes from a woman between 65 and 79 years old in good health. The CDR3 here is CASSSHVPQISGPEGGYTF. The CDR3 DNA reads TGTGCCAGCAGTTCCCATGTACCGCAAATTTCGGGACCAGAGGGTGGCTACACCTTC.